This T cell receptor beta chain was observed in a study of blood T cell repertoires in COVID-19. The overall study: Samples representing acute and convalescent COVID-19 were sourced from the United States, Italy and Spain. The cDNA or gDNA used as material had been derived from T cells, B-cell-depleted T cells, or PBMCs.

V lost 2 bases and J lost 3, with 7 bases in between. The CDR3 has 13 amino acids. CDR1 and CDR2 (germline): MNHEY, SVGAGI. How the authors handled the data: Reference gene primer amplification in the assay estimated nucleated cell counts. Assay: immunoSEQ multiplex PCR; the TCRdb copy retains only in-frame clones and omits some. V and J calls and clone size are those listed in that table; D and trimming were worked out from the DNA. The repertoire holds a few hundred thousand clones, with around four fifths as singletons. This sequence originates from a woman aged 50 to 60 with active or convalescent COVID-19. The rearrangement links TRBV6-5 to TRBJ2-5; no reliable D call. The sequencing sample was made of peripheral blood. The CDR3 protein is CASSYDSEETQYF. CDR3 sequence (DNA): TGTGCCAGCAGTTACGATTCGGAAGAGACCCAGTACTTC.